This T cell receptor (beta chain) was retrieved from a study of T cell responses to AZD1222 COVID-19 vaccine. TCRdb keeps only in-frame clones here, not all; method: immunoSEQ multiplex PCR. The data hold tens of thousands of clones, with roughly 88% observed a single time. The CDR3 has 13 residues. CDR1 and CDR2 (germline): SGHTS, YDEGEE. The germline V and J ends were trimmed by 6 bases and 7 bases, with 11 bases remaining between them. This material consisted of peripheral blood, taken on day 0 of AZD1222 vaccination. This TCR was recovered from an adult in good health. The chain couples TRBV5-8 to TRBJ1-6; D ambiguous. CDR3 residues: CASTISGNSPLHF. The CDR3 DNA reads as TGTGCCAGCACCATAAGCGGGAATTCACCCCTCCACTTT.